This TCR beta chain was documented in a study of OX40 agonist ivuxolimab in advanced cancers. The wider study: Aged roughly 23 to 90 with a mean of approximately 60 years, they were less than 90% male.

Study findings and constraints: Patients who responded partially at 0.1-3.0 mg/kg showed clonal expansion ranking among the lowest.

Turning to this clone: Its antigen is not known.

Germline CDR1 and CDR2: SQVTM and ANQGSEA. Unmatched junction bases numbered 6, after V lost 4 bases and J lost 6 bases. The CDR3 contains 13 residues. This table comes from immunoSEQ multiplex PCR, and its TCRdb copy is limited to in-frame clones, with some not included. The data show 20,000 to 25,000 clones, 77% seen once. The source of this sequence is an adult with an advanced solid tumor such as melanoma, head and neck, liver or kidney cancer. The chain recombines TRBV29-1 with TRBJ2-1, with 7 bases lining up with TRBD2. Material: CD4+ or CD8+ T cells sorted from blood, obtained in a trial of the OX40 agonist ivuxolimab. CDR3 coding DNA: TGCAGCGTTGTAGAACTAGCGCGCAATGAGCAGTTCTTC. Its translation is CSVVELARNEQFF.